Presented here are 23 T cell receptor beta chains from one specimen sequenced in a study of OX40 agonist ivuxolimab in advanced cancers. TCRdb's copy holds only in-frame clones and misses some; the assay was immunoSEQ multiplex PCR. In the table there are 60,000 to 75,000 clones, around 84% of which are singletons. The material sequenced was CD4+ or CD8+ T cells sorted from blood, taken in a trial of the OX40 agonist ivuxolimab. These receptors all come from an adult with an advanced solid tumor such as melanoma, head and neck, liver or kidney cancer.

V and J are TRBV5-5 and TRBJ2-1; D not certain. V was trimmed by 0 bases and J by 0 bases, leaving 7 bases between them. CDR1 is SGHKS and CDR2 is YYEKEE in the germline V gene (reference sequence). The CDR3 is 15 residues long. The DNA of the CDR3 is TGTGCCAGCAGCTTGGAGCCAGGCTCCTACAATGAGCAGTTCTTC. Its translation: CASSLEPGSYNEQFF.

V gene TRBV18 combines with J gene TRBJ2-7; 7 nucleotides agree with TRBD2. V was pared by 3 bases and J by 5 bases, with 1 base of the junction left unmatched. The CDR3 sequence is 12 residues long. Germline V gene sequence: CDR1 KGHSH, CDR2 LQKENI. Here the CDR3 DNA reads TGTGCCAGCTCACCGGCGGGGGACGAGCAGTACTTC. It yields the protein CASSPAGDEQYF.

The CDR3 sequence is CASSQTDSYNEQFF. In nucleotides, the CDR3 is TGTGCCAGCAGCCAGACGGACTCCTACAATGAGCAGTTCTTC. This chain links TRBV5-6 with TRBJ2-1; no firm D call. The V and J ends lost 4 bases and 0 bases respectively, with 8 bases between them. The CDR3 runs 14 residues. Germline V gene sequence: CDR1 SGHDT, CDR2 YYEEEE.

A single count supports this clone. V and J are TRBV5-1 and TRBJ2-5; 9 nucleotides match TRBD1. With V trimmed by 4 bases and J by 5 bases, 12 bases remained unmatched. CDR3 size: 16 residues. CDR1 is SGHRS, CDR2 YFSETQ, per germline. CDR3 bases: TGCGCCAGCAGCACCGGGGGGACAGGGATAGGTGAGACCCAGTACTTC. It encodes CASSTGGTGIGETQYF.

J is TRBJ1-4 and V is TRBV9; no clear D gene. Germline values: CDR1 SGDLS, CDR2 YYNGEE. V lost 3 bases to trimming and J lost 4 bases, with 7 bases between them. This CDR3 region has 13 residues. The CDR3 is CASSEQLNEKLFF. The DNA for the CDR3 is TGTGCCAGCAGCGAACAGCTTAATGAAAAACTGTTTTTT.

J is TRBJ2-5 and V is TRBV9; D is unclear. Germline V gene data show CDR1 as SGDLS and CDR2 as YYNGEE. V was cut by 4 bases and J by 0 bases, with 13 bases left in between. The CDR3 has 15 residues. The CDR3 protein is CASSLRVGYQETQYF. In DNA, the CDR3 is TGTGCCAGCAGCCTAAGGGTGGGGTACCAAGAGACCCAGTACTTC.

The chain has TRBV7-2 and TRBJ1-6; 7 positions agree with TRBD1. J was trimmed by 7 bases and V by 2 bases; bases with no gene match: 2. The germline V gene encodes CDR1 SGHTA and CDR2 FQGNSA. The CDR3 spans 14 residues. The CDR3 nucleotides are TGTGCCAGCAGCTTAACAGGGGCCAATTCACCCCTCCACTTT. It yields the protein CASSLTGANSPLHF. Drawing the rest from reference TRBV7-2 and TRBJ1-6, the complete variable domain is GAGVSQSPSNKVTEKGKDVELRCDPISGHTALYWYRQSLGQGLEFLIYFQGNSAPDKSGLPSDRFSAERTGGSVSTLTIQRTQQEDSAVYLCASSLTGANSPLHFGNGTRLTVT.

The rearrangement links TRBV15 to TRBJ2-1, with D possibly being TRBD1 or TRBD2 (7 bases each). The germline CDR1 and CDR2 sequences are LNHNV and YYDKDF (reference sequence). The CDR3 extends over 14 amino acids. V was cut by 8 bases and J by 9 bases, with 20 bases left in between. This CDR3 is CATGGRGQSSEQFF. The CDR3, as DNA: TGTGCCACCGGTGGGAGGGGGCAATCGAGTGAGCAGTTCTTC.

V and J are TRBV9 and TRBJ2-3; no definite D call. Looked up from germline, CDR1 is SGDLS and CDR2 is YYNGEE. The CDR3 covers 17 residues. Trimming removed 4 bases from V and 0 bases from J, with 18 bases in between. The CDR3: CASSYDPLASSTDTQYF. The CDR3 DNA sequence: TGTGCCAGCAGCTACGACCCATTAGCCTCTAGCACAGATACGCAGTATTTT.

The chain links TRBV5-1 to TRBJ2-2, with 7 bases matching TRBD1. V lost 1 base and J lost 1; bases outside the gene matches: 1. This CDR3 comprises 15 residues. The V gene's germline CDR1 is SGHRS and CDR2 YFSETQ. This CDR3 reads CASSLRQGNTGELFF. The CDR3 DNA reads TGCGCCAGCAGCTTGCGACAGGGGAACACCGGGGAGCTGTTTTTT.

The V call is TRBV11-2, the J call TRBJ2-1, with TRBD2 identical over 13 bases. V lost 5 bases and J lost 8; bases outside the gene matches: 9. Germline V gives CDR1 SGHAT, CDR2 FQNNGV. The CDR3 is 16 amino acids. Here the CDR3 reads CASSPNGLAGVDEQFF. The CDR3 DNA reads TGTGCCAGCAGCCCAAACGGACTAGCGGGAGTAGATGAGCAGTTCTTC.

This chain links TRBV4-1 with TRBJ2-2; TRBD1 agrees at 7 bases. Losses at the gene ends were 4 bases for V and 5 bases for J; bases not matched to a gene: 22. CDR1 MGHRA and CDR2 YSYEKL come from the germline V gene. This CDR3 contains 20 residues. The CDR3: CASSLQDAIGTVLGTGELFF. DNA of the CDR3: TGCGCCAGCAGCCTCCAAGATGCGATAGGGACAGTATTGGGGACCGGGGAGCTGTTTTTT.

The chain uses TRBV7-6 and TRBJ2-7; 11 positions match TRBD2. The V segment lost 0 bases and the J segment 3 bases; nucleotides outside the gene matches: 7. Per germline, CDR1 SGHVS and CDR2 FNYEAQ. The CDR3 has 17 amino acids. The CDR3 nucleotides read TGTGCCAGCAGCTTAGCGGGGGGACTAGCGGAGAACTACGAGCAGTACTTC. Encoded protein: CASSLAGGLAENYEQYF.

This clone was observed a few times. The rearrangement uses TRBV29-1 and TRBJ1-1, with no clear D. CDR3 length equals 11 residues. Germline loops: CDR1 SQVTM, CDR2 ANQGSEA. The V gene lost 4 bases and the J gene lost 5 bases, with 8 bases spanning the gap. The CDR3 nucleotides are TGCAGCGTTGTGCAACAGACTGAAGCTTTCTTT. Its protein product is CSVVQQTEAFF.

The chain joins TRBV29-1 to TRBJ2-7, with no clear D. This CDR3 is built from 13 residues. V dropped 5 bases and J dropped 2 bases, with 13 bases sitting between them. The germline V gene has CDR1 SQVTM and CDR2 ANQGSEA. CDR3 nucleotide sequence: TGCAGCGTTCTTCGGCTTACAACCTACGAGCAGTACTTC. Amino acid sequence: CSVLRLTTYEQYF.

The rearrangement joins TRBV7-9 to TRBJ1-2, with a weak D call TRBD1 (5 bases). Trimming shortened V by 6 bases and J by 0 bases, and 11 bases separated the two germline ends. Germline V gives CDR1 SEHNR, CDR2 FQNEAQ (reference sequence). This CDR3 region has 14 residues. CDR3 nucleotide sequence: TGTGCCAGCAGGCGTGAGGGGACTAACTATGGCTACACCTTC. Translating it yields CASRREGTNYGYTF. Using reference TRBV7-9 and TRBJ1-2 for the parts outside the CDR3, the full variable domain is DTGVSQNPRHKITKRGQNVTFRCDPISEHNRLYWYRQTLGQGPEFLTYFQNEAQLEKSRLLSDRFSAERPKGSFSTLEIQRTEQGDSAMYLCASRREGTNYGYTFGSGTRLTVV.

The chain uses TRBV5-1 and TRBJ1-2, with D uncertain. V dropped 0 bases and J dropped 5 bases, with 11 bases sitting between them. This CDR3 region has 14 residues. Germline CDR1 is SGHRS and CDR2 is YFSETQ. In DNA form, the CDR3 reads TGCGCCAGCAGCTTGGTTCTTAGGGATTATGGCTACACCTTC. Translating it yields CASSLVLRDYGYTF.

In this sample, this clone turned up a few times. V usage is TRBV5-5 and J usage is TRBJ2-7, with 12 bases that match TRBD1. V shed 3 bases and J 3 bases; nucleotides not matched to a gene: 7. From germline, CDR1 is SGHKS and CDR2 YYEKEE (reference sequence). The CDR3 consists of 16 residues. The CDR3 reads CASSYRDRGHFYEQYF. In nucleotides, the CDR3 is TGTGCCAGCAGCTATCGGGACAGGGGGCATTTCTACGAGCAGTACTTC.

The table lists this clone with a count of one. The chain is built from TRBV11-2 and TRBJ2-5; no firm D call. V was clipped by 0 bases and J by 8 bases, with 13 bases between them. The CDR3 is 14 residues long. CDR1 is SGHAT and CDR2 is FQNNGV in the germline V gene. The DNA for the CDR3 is TGTGCCAGCAGCTTAGAAGGGAATGGGCTAACCCAGTACTTC. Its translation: CASSLEGNGLTQYF. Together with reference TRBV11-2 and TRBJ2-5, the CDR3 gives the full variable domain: EAGVAQSPRYKIIEKRQSVAFWCNPISGHATLYWYQQILGQGPKLLIQFQNNGVVDDSQLPKDRFSAERLKGVDSTLKIQPAKLEDSAVYLCASSLEGNGLTQYFGPGTRLLVL.

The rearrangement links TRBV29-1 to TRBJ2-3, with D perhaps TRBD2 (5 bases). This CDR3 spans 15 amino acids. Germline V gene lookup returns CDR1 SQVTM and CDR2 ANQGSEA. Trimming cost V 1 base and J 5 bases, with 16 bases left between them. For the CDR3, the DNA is TGCAGCGTTGAAGGGACTGAGACCTCGGTAGATACGCAGTATTTT. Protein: CSVEGTETSVDTQYF.

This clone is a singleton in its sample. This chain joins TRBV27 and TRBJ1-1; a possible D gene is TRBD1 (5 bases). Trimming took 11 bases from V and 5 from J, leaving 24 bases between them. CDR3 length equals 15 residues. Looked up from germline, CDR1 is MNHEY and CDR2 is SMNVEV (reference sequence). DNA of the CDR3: TGTGCCCGCCTGGGGGACGCCAGAGGGGATACTGAAGCTTTCTTT. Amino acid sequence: CARLGDARGDTEAFF.

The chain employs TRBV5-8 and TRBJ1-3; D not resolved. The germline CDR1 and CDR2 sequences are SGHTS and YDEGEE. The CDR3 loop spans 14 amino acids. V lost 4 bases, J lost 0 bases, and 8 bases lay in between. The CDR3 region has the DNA TGTGCCAGCAGCGTCGCCAGCTCTGGAAACACCATATATTTT. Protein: CASSVASSGNTIYF.

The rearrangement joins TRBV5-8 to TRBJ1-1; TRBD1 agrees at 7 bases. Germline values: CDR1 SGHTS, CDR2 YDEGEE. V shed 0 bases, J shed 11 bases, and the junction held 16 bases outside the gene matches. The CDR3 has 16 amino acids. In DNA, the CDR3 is TGTGCCAGCAGCTTGGACAGGGGCAGCTCGCCGTACAGCGCTTTCTTT. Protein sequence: CASSLDRGSSPYSAFF.